These T cell receptor beta chains were read from a single sample in a study of a mutant IDH1 vaccine in newly diagnosed glioma. No cognate antigen is known for these TCRs. Method: immunoSEQ multiplex PCR; TCRdb's copy keeps in-frame clones and lacks some. The sample lists around 70,000 clones, 84% occurring once. The specimen comprised PBMCs, sampled from a glioma patient whose treatment included an IDH1 peptide vaccine. These receptors were obtained from a man younger than 30 with glioma. CDR3s include the opening cysteine and the closing phenylalanine or tryptophan. The order of the fields is CDR3 DNA, CDR3 protein, J gene, clone size, CDR3 length, V gene, D gene. A D gene is named only where the DNA matches it firmly. Rows give clone size only sometimes, using once, few, many, or a class for an expanded clone.

TGTGCCATCAGCTTGACTAGCGGGGCTAGCACAGATACGCAGTATTTT | CAISLTSGASTDTQYF | TRBJ2-3 | . | 16 | TRBV10-3 | TRBD2
TGTGCCAGCAGTTCGTTCCCAGGGGGCGCTGGGGCCAACGTCCTGACTTTC | CASSSFPGGAGANVLTF | TRBJ2-6 | . | 17 | TRBV27 | TRBD1
TGCGCCAGCAGCTTGGGACAGGGGGTATACAAACTGTTTTTT | CASSLGQGVYKLFF | TRBJ1-4 | . | 14 | TRBV5-1 | TRBD1
TGCGCCAGCAGCTCAGCCGGACAGGAGGGAGGCTACACCTTC | CASSSAGQEGGYTF | TRBJ1-2 | . | 14 | TRBV5-1 | TRBD1
TGCGCCAGCAGGCCGCGGGGCGAGTACGCTGAAGCTTTCTTT | CASRPRGEYAEAFF | TRBJ1-1 | . | 14 | TRBV5-1 | .
TGTGCCAGCAGCTCAGGACTAGGGGGCCCAGATACGCAGTATTTT | CASSSGLGGPDTQYF | TRBJ2-3 | . | 15 | TRBV13 | .
TGTGCCAGCAGTACTTGGGCTAGCTTAGAGACCCAGTACTTC | CASSTWASLETQYF | TRBJ2-5 | . | 14 | TRBV27 | .
TGTGCCAGCAGTACTACAGGGTATGGTGGCTACACCTTC | CASSTTGYGGYTF | TRBJ1-2 | . | 13 | TRBV6-5 | .
TGTGCCAGCAGCCCGTCAGGGAGGAATCAGCCCCAGCATTTT | CASSPSGRNQPQHF | TRBJ1-5 | . | 14 | TRBV7-2 | .
TGTGCCAGTAGTTTAGACCGGGAATGGTCCGTTTATAGCAATCAGCCCCAGCATTTT | CASSLDREWSVYSNQPQHF | TRBJ1-5 | once | 19 | TRBV19 | .
TGTGCCACCAAGGGCCCTGGAAACACCATATATTTT | CATKGPGNTIYF | TRBJ1-3 | . | 12 | TRBV9 | .
TGTGCCAGCAGTGAAGGGGCAGGGCATCAGCCCCAGCATTTT | CASSEGAGHQPQHF | TRBJ1-5 | once | 14 | TRBV6-1 | .
TGTGCCAGCAGCCGACCGGGACAGGGGGCCTACGAGCAGTACTTC | CASSRPGQGAYEQYF | TRBJ2-7 | . | 15 | TRBV14 | TRBD1
TGCAGTGCTAATTCCGGGACCAAACTGTTTTTT | CSANSGTKLFF | TRBJ1-4 | . | 11 | TRBV20-1 | .
TGTGCTAGTGCCCTTAGCGGGGGTGGGCAGTTCTTC | CASALSGGGQFF | TRBJ2-1 | . | 12 | TRBV12-5 | TRBD2
TGTGCCATCAGTAATAAGGGGGGCTACGAGCAGTACTTC | CAISNKGGYEQYF | TRBJ2-7 | once | 13 | TRBV10-3 | .
TGTGCCAGCAGCCAGGGTCTGGGGGTCAGCACAGATACGCAGTATTTT | CASSQGLGVSTDTQYF | TRBJ2-3 | once | 16 | TRBV14 | .
TGTGCCAGCAGTGTCGACCACCCGGGAAGCAATCAGCCCCAGCATTTT | CASSVDHPGSNQPQHF | TRBJ1-5 | few | 16 | TRBV6-1 | .
TGCAGCGTTGAAGTGCTAGGGCTAGCGGGGGGGCGAGAACAGTTCTTC | CSVEVLGLAGGREQFF | TRBJ2-1 | . | 16 | TRBV29-1 | TRBD2
TGTGCCAGCAGCTGGTTCCCGGGACAGGGGGATACCTTGAAAGCTTTCTTT | CASSWFPGQGDTLKAFF | TRBJ1-1 | . | 17 | TRBV5-6 | TRBD1
TGTGCCAGCAGCTCCAGGGTAGGGGGCACTGAAGCTTTCTTT | CASSSRVGGTEAFF | TRBJ1-1 | . | 14 | TRBV5-6 | .
TGTGCCAGCAGCCAAGAAGGGGGGCAGGGGCGGATGAACACTGAAGCTTTCTTT | CASSQEGGQGRMNTEAFF | TRBJ1-1 | once | 18 | TRBV4-2 | .
TGTGCCAGCAGCTTGGGAAGGGGTGTTGACCACAGTGATACGCAGTATTTT | CASSLGRGVDHSDTQYF | TRBJ2-3 | . | 17 | TRBV5-4 | .
TGTGCCAGTAGTGGAGGACTAGCGGGAGACTACGAGCAGTACTTC | CASSGGLAGDYEQYF | TRBJ2-7 | . | 15 | TRBV19 | TRBD2
TGTGCCAGCAGTAGAGGCGCGGGTGAAGCTTTCTTT | CASSRGAGEAFF | TRBJ1-1 | . | 12 | TRBV25-1 | .
TGTGCCATCAGCCCGGGGACAGACAATCAGCCCCAGCATTTT | CAISPGTDNQPQHF | TRBJ1-5 | once | 14 | TRBV10-3 | TRBD1
TGTGCCAGCAGCCCCGCCCTCAACGTTGTCTACGAGCAGTACTTC | CASSPALNVVYEQYF | TRBJ2-7 | many | 15 | TRBV28 | .
TGTGCCACCAGCAGAGATGTGAAGGCCAACTACGAGCAGTACTTC | CATSRDVKANYEQYF | TRBJ2-7 | . | 15 | TRBV15 | .